This entry concerns a single TCR beta chain. The data derive from a study of shared clonotypes between healthy human individuals. Produced via immunoSEQ multiplex PCR; TCRdb's table is partial and in-frame only. In the table there are about 2.4 million clones, 93% of which are singletons. V was shortened by 4 bases and J by 4 bases, with 14 bases between the two germline ends. The CDR3 consists of 15 residues. Germline V gene sequence: CDR1 LNHDA, CDR2 SQIVND (reference sequence). Sequencing was performed on naive CD4+ T cells from PBMCs. Subset given: CD45RA+ positively selected. This sequence was found in a man aged 18-30 years in good health. Some clones in this sample may be carry-over from other donors' samples. This chain uses TRBV19 with TRBJ2-4; D gene uncertain. CDR3 nucleotide sequence: TGTGCCAGTAGTACCCTAGTGATCCAAAAAAACATTCAGTACTTC. Translated: CASSTLVIQKNIQYF. Looking up the rest from reference TRBV19 and TRBJ2-4 gives the full variable domain: DGGITQSPKYLFRKEGQNVTLSCEQNLNHDAMYWYRQDPGQGLRLIYYSQIVNDFQKGDIAEGYSVSREKKESFPLTVTSAQKNPTAFYLCASSTLVIQKNIQYFGAGTRLSVL.